The text below deals with one T cell receptor (beta chain). Its antigen remains unknown. Looked up from germline, CDR1 is SGHTA and CDR2 is FQGNSA. V shed 3 bases and J shed 0 bases, with 3 bases lying between them. The CDR3 is 14 amino acids. The sample's time point: patch test 2, 6 weeks after DPC sensitization. This sample's treatment: therapeutic diphenylcyclopropenone sensitization with weekly scalp DPC. This sample was included in a study of human T cells and chemical hapten exposure. General study results and limits: TCRs exceeding a frequency of 1 in 1000 stayed unchanged under DPC sensitization.

Each CDR3 protein is one row after TCRdb ran MiXCR on the RACE reads. Here the sample spans approximately 89,000 distinct CDR3 sequences, about 9.4% being singletons. V and J are TRBV7-2 and TRBJ2-6; no definite D call. This TCR derives from a woman between 25 and 40 years old with alopecia areata. Some clones in this sample may be carry-over from other donors' samples. The sample consisted of whole blood, taken in connection with sensitization to the hapten diphenylcyclopropenone (DPC). The chain's CDR3 is CASSFNSGANVLTF. The CDR3 DNA reads TGTGCCAGCAGCTTTAACTCTGGGGCCAACGTCCTGACTTTC.